The TCR beta chain described here comes from a study of T cells in Graves' hyperthyroidism and ophthalmopathy. About the study: Once the initial diagnosis was made, peripheral blood was obtained before any treatment.

As regards this clonotype: What it binds is not known.

The V end lost 0 bases, the J end lost 4 bases, and 12 bases lay between the germline ends. From germline, CDR1 is LNHNV and CDR2 YYDKDF (reference sequence). The CDR3 extends over 15 amino acids. Thyroid ultrasound, orbital computed tomography, clinical symptoms, and serum thyroxine and TRAb underpinned diagnoses. PBMCs were collected from a roughly 10 ml volume of fresh peripheral blood. It was RNA transcripts that yielded the amplified TCR beta CDR3 regions. HTBI primers were the set used in a first-round RT-PCR of the TCR CDR3. TCRdb analysed the multiplex PCR reads with MiXCR anew, one entry per CDR3 protein. The sample consists of approximately 720,000 distinct CDR3 sequences, 15% to 20% of them appearing once. Study-wide findings and caveats: Blood also contained most expanded thyroid clonotypes above 0.001.

The material sequenced was blood. This receptor was obtained from a woman aged 45-59 years with Graves' hyperthyroidism that later progressed to Graves' ophthalmopathy. J is TRBJ1-2 and V is TRBV15, with D unclear. CDR3 nucleotide sequence: TGTGCCACCAGCAGAGACCAGACCCACCCCTATGGCTACACCTTC. This gives the protein CATSRDQTHPYGYTF.